Listed below are T cell receptor beta chains from one sample, sequenced in a study of T cells after yellow fever vaccination. TCRdb reprocessed the 5' RACE reads via MiXCR and lists one record per CDR3 protein. The data show 55,000 to 70,000 distinct CDR3 sequences, just over 6.5% seen once. The sample consisted of CD8+ T cells sorted from PBMCs, taken about 41 days after the first yellow fever vaccination. The source of these receptors is a man in his late teens or twenties who received the YFV17D yellow fever vaccine. The conserved cysteine and the conserved F or W are not part of the CDR3 here. Each record gives: D gene, clone size, V gene, CDR3 protein. The D gene is left open where the match is weak. The size field is filled for only some rows; it gives once, few, many or a size class.

>-|-|TRBV5-6
ASGPGLLHNEQF
>-|many|TRBV7-9
ASSPYRSGFSEAF
>-|many|TRBV12-1
ASGLGGGAQY
>-|many|TRBV7-8
ASSWQSVGTDTQY
>TRBD1|-|TRBV9
ASSVTSTGAETQY
>-|many|TRBV20-1
SARDGTISGNTIY
>-|many|TRBV2
ASRATSDSTDTQY
>TRBD1|many|TRBV28
ASSLSAGGFGYT
>-|many|TRBV7-9
ASSSSVAGELF
>-|few|TRBV29-1
SAWGSWSESSYEQY
>-|few|TRBV20-1
SARGNRESQPQH